This T cell receptor (beta chain) was captured in a study of T cell repertoires in cytomegalovirus infection. TCRdb processed the reads anew with MiXCR; each CDR3 protein has one entry. The data contain a few hundred thousand distinct CDR3 sequences, approximately 25% of them seen just once; the ten biggest clones take up around 14%. CDR3 length equals 14 residues. Germline-derived CDR1 and CDR2 are MNHEY and SVGEGT. Trimming cost V 5 bases and J 5 bases, with 16 bases left between them. About this clonotype: Antigen specificity is unknown.

Study-wide points: It was HLA-C-restricted CMV-specific TCR beta clonotypes that dominated the response ex vivo. Cumulative public TCR beta family frequency identified carriers of CMV plus the relevant HLA.

The chain recombines TRBV6-2 or TRBV6-3 with TRBJ2-7, with a tentative D call TRBD2 (6 bases). The sequencing sample was made of PBMCs. The source of this sequence is a human donor in good health (CMV status not recorded). Some clones in this sample may be carry-over from other donors' samples. The DNA for the CDR3 is TGTGCCAGCAGTACGGACTACAATACAAACGAGCAGTACGTC. Translating gives CASSTDYNTNEQYV.